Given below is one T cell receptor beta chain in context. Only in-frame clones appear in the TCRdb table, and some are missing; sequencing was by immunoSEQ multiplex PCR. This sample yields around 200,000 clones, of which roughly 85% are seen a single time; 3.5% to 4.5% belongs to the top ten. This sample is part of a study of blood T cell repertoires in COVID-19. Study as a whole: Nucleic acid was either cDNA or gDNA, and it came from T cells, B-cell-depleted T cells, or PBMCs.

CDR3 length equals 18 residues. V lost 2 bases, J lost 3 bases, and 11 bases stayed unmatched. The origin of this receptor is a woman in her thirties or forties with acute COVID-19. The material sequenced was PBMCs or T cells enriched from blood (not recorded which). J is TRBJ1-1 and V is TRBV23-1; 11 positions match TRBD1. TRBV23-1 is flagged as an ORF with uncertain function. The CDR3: CASSQGRTGGVSDTEAFF. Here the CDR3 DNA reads TGCGCCAGCAGTCAAGGCAGGACAGGGGGCGTCTCGGACACTGAAGCTTTCTTT.